The next 9 T cell receptor beta chains were all read from a single sample in a study of lymphopenia after photon versus proton radiotherapy. TCRdb's copy holds only in-frame clones and misses some; the assay was immunoSEQ multiplex PCR. The data contain roughly 41,000 clones, over 75% of them singletons. Sequenced here: peripheral blood, sampled from a patient treated with photon-based radiotherapy. The receptors were gathered from a man over 45 with gastric cancer.

The chain carries TRBV2 and TRBJ2-1, with unresolved D. Germline values: CDR1 SNHLY, CDR2 FYNNEI. The CDR3 length is 14 residues. V dropped 7 bases and J dropped 4 bases, with 14 bases sitting between them. As DNA, the CDR3 is TGTGCCAGCACTCCGTCACGGGTTTACAATGAGCAGTTCTTC. It encodes CASTPSRVYNEQFF.

The V gene is TRBV4-2, the J gene TRBJ2-7, with unresolved D. Germline-derived CDR1 and CDR2 are LGHNA and YNFKEQ. Trimming removed 1 base from V and 6 bases from J, with 10 bases in between. The CDR3 contains 13 residues. The CDR3 reads CASSQVSTPEQYF. The CDR3 DNA follows: TGTGCCAGCAGCCAAGTTTCGACCCCCGAGCAGTACTTC.

This clone was recorded once. The chain uses TRBV4-1 and TRBJ1-4; D not resolved. CDR3 length equals 13 residues. Germline CDR1 is MGHRA and CDR2 is YSYEKL. The V end lost 3 bases, the J end lost 1 base, and 3 bases lay between the germline ends. The CDR3 bases are TGCGCCAGCAGCCAGAGAACTAATGAAAAACTGTTTTTT. It is translated as CASSQRTNEKLFF.

The V and J genes are TRBV6-1 and TRBJ1-2; 10 positions agree with TRBD1. Germline V gene lookup returns CDR1 MNHNS and CDR2 SASEGT. The V and J ends lost 10 bases and 1 base, in that order; junction bases with no gene match: 3. The CDR3 totals 13 residues. CDR3 sequence reads: CATRTGGNYGYTF. CDR3 nucleotide sequence: TGTGCCACCCGGACAGGGGGTAACTATGGCTACACCTTC.

The V and J genes are TRBV7-2 and TRBJ2-1; the D gene is possibly TRBD1 (7 bases). Germline V lookup: CDR1 SGHTA, CDR2 FQGNSA. Trimming cost V 5 bases and J 0 bases, with 20 bases left between them. This CDR3 is 18 amino acids long. CDR3: CASSTQGSYGSSYNEQFF. The CDR3 nucleotides read TGTGCCAGCAGCACACAGGGGTCCTACGGGAGCTCCTACAATGAGCAGTTCTTC.

The chain joins TRBV11-2 to TRBJ2-1; 9 positions match TRBD2. Germline CDR1 reads SGHAT; CDR2 reads FQNNGV. The CDR3 spans 16 residues. Trimming at V came to 4 bases and at J to 6 bases, leaving 10 bases not matched to a gene. CDR3 in amino acids: CASSWLAGIGPNEQFF. As DNA, the CDR3 is TGTGCCAGCAGCTGGCTAGCGGGGATAGGTCCCAATGAGCAGTTCTTC.

Remarks on this clone: Mismatch with germline at one junction end may stem from a read error. The rearrangement links TRBV12-5 to TRBJ2-7; possibly TRBD1 for D (6 bases). CDR1 LGHNT and CDR2 FRNRAP come from the germline V gene. The CDR3 is made up of 9 amino acids. The CDR3 sequence is CASGTTGFF. CDR3 DNA: TGTGCTAGTGGTACTACAGGGTTCTTC.

V and J are TRBV7-6 and TRBJ1-4; 12 bases line up with TRBD1. The V segment lost 4 bases and the J segment 12 bases; nucleotides outside the gene matches: 9. Germline CDR1 SGHVS, CDR2 FNYEAQ. This CDR3 spans 15 amino acids. This CDR3 reads CASSSLRDRGQELFF. The CDR3 DNA reads as TGTGCCAGCAGCTCGCTCCGGGACAGGGGGCAGGAACTGTTTTTT. Together with reference TRBV7-6 and TRBJ1-4, the CDR3 gives the full variable domain: GAGVSQSPRYKVTKRGQDVALRCDPISGHVSLYWYRQALGQGPEFLTYFNYEAQQDKSGLPNDRFSAERPEGSISTLTIQRTEQRDSAMYRCASSSLRDRGQELFFGSGTQLSVL.

The rearrangement uses TRBV11-2 and TRBJ2-7; D unclear. In germline, CDR1 is SGHAT, CDR2 FQNNGV. The V end was cut by 7 bases, the J end by 0 bases, with 13 bases between. The CDR3 sequence is 14 residues long. CDR3 coding DNA: TGTGCCAGCACCCCCCGAGGACGCTCCTACGAGCAGTACTTC. This gives the protein CASTPRGRSYEQYF. Full variable domain (outside the CDR3, taken from reference TRBV11-2 and TRBJ2-7): EAGVAQSPRYKIIEKRQSVAFWCNPISGHATLYWYQQILGQGPKLLIQFQNNGVVDDSQLPKDRFSAERLKGVDSTLKIQPAKLEDSAVYLCASTPRGRSYEQYFGPGTRLTVT.